One and the same sample provided the 28 T cell receptor beta chains below, sequenced in a study of human T cells and chemical hapten exposure. Via MiXCR, TCRdb re-called the RACE reads, giving one row per CDR3 protein. The sample shows about 120,000 distinct CDR3 sequences, roughly an eighth of them seen only once. Sample time point: patch test 1, 2 weeks after DPC sensitization. As to treatment: therapeutic diphenylcyclopropenone sensitization with weekly scalp DPC. The specimen was whole blood, collected in connection with sensitization to the hapten diphenylcyclopropenone (DPC). These receptors were taken from a man between 18 and 29 years old with alopecia areata. Some clones in this sample may be carry-over from other donors' samples.

This clonotype appeared a few times. The rearrangement links TRBV6-1 to TRBJ1-1; D not certain. The CDR3 is 13 amino acids. CDR1 and CDR2 from the germline V gene are MNHNS and SASEGT. With 1 base removed from V and 0 bases from J, the gap between germline ends came to 3 bases. CDR3 DNA sequence: TGTGCCAGCAGTGAAGTAGTGAACACTGAAGCTTTCTTT. This sequence encodes CASSEVVNTEAFF.

The chain recombines TRBV5-4 with TRBJ2-2, with TRBD1 matching 8 bases. Losses at the gene ends were 4 bases for V and 6 bases for J; bases not matched to a gene: 11. This CDR3 is built from 16 residues. CDR1 and CDR2 from the germline V gene are SGHNT and YYREEE (reference sequence). The CDR3 coding sequence is TGTGCCAGCAGCCCCGCGGACAGGGTGTATTCCGGGGAGCTGTTTTTT. It is translated as CASSPADRVYSGELFF.

CDR3 protein: CASSPSARILTGPVGYEQYF. CDR3 nucleotides: TGTGCCAGCTCACCTTCCGCGCGCATACTAACAGGACCGGTGGGATACGAGCAGTACTTC. V is TRBV18 and J is TRBJ2-7, with a weak D call TRBD1 (5 bases). Trimming pared 3 bases from V and 4 bases from J, leaving 31 bases between. Germline CDR1 is KGHSH and CDR2 is LQKENI. The CDR3 is 20 amino acids.

The gene calls are TRBV7-6 and TRBJ1-1; the D gene is possibly TRBD1 (6 bases). Germline CDR1 and CDR2: SGHVS and FNYEAQ. The CDR3 has 13 amino acids. The V and J ends lost 5 bases and 5 bases respectively, with 12 bases between them. The CDR3: CASSNPGVTEAFF. The CDR3 nucleotides are TGTGCCAGCAGCAATCCAGGGGTTACTGAAGCTTTCTTT.

This clonotype was recorded a few times. The V and J genes are TRBV15 and TRBJ2-3; D remains unclear. Trimming removed 0 bases from V and 2 bases from J, with 15 bases in between. The CDR3 is made up of 17 amino acids. From germline, CDR1 is LNHNV and CDR2 YYDKDF (reference sequence). The CDR3 nucleotides are TGTGCCACCAGCAGAGATCTAGGCAGGTCGAACACAGATACGCAGTATTTT. Protein sequence: CATSRDLGRSNTDTQYF. Drawing the rest from reference TRBV15 and TRBJ2-3, the complete variable domain is DAMVIQNPRYQVTQFGKPVTLSCSQTLNHNVMYWYQQKSSQAPKLLFHYYDKDFNNEADTPDNFQSRRPNTSFCFLDIRSPGLGDTAMYLCATSRDLGRSNTDTQYFGPGTRLTVL.

There are a few counts of this clonotype. The rearrangement uses TRBV20-1 and TRBJ2-7, with 9 bases identical to TRBD2. Germline V CDR1 and CDR2: DFQATT, SNEGSKA (reference sequence). With 2 bases clipped from V and 0 bases from J, the junction kept 8 bases outside the gene matches. This CDR3 contains 16 residues. Here the CDR3 reads CSARFLAGTSSYEQYF. DNA for the CDR3: TGCAGTGCTAGATTCCTAGCGGGGACCAGCTCCTACGAGCAGTACTTC.

This chain connects TRBV29-1 to TRBJ1-1, with unresolved D. This CDR3 is 11 amino acids long. Deletions cut 7 bases from V and 0 bases from J, with 6 bases between. CDR1 is SQVTM and CDR2 is ANQGSEA in the germline V gene. The CDR3, as DNA: TGCAGCGGAACTGTGAACACTGAAGCTTTCTTT. Translating gives CSGTVNTEAFF.

This clonotype has a count of ten or more. The chain recombines TRBV6-4 with TRBJ2-7; D is unclear. V was shortened by 0 bases and J by 4 bases, with 10 bases between the two germline ends. Germline V gene data show CDR1 as MRHNA and CDR2 as SNTAGT. The CDR3 extends over 14 amino acids. DNA for the CDR3: TGTGCCAGCAGTGACTCGAGAGGTTGGTACGAGCAGTACGTC. It codes for CASSDSRGWYEQYV.

This clonotype turned up a few times. The chain recombines TRBV9 with TRBJ2-1; TRBD2 matches 7 bases. After removal of 0 bases from V and 15 bases from J, the junction contained 6 bases not matched to a gene. This CDR3 is 12 amino acids long. Germline V gene lookup returns CDR1 SGDLS and CDR2 YYNGEE. The CDR3 bases are TGTGCCAGCAGCGTAGGGGGAGGGTTGCTGTTCTTC. Translating gives CASSVGGGLLFF.

The chain carries TRBV6-6 and TRBJ2-7; D may be TRBD2 (6 bases). Germline-derived CDR1 and CDR2 are MNHNY and SVGAGI (reference sequence). This CDR3 has 13 residues. Deletions cut 5 bases from V and 3 bases from J, with 11 bases between. In DNA, the CDR3 is TGTGCCAGCAGTCGCGTGGGGGGCTACGAGCAGTACTTC. The encoded protein is CASSRVGGYEQYF.

This chain uses TRBV12-3 or TRBV12-4 with TRBJ2-1; D remains ambiguous. V lost 6 bases and J lost 2, with 11 bases in between. This CDR3 is built from 14 residues. The CDR3 DNA is TGTGCCAGCAGAATACCTTTCCCCTACAATGAGCAGTTCTTC. It encodes CASRIPFPYNEQFF.

This clonotype was observed a handful of times. V is TRBV29-1 and J is TRBJ1-2; D is unresolved. This CDR3 has 9 residues. Trimming took 6 bases from V and 13 from J, leaving 12 bases between them. Germline V gene data show CDR1 as SQVTM and CDR2 as ANQGSEA. CDR3 residues: CSVGPVATF. CDR3 in DNA: TGCAGCGTAGGACCCGTAGCCACCTTC.

This CDR3 reads CASSLRFGTEAFF. The CDR3 DNA sequence: TGTGCCAGCAGTTTACGGTTTGGGACTGAAGCTTTCTTT. The chain carries TRBV28 and TRBJ1-1; D uncertain. CDR1 and CDR2 (germline): MDHEN, SYDVKM. The CDR3 consists of 13 residues. The germline V and J ends were trimmed by 2 bases and 5 bases, with 9 bases remaining between them.

The gene calls are TRBV4-3 and TRBJ2-3; 10 bases fit TRBD2. The CDR3 has 17 residues. Germline CDR1 reads LGHNA; CDR2 reads YSLEER. V trimming: 2 bases; J trimming: 8 bases; junction bases outside the gene matches: 13. DNA of the CDR3: TGCGCCAGCAGCCAAATCCTCAAGCGGGGGGGCGTTGTTACGCAGTATTTT. Residues: CASSQILKRGGVVTQYF.

This clonotype has more than one count but fewer than ten. The rearrangement links TRBV6-5 to TRBJ2-7; D is ambiguous. Germline assignment: CDR1 MNHEY and CDR2 SVGAGI. This CDR3 spans 13 amino acids. Trimming took off 2 bases at V and 3 bases at J, with 8 bases between the two ends. In DNA form, the CDR3 reads TGTGCCAGCAGTTACGGCCAGAACTACGAGCAGTACTTC. The encoded protein is CASSYGQNYEQYF.

In this sample, this clonotype turned up many times. This chain links TRBV11-3 with TRBJ2-5; the D gene is possibly TRBD1 (5 bases). The V end lost 5 bases, the J end lost 5 bases, and 15 bases lay between the germline ends. The CDR3 sequence is 14 residues long. Germline V lookup: CDR1 SGHNT, CDR2 YENEEA. CDR3 sequence reads: CASSHIDSQETQYF. In DNA, the CDR3 is TGTGCCAGCAGCCATATCGACAGTCAGGAGACCCAGTACTTC.

This clonotype appeared a few times. The J gene is TRBJ2-7, the V gene TRBV18; D call uncertain. The germline V gene has CDR1 KGHSH and CDR2 LQKENI. This CDR3 region has 15 residues. V lost 3 bases and J lost 0, with 12 bases in between. This CDR3 reads CASSPPSKSSYEQYF. The CDR3 region has the DNA TGTGCCAGCTCACCCCCAAGCAAAAGCTCCTACGAGCAGTACTTC.

This clonotype occurred a few times. V and J are TRBV6-1 and TRBJ1-5; D is unclear. This CDR3 contains 15 residues. Trimming shortened V by 4 bases and J by 4 bases, and 14 bases separated the two germline ends. Germline CDR1 and CDR2: MNHNS and SASEGT. The CDR3 DNA is TGTGCCAGCAGTGGCCTTTTGGGCCAAAATCAGCCCCAGCATTTT. Its translation is CASSGLLGQNQPQHF.

This clonotype was seen repeatedly, ten times or more. The rearrangement joins TRBV9 to TRBJ2-1; 9 bases are shared with TRBD2. Germline assignment: CDR1 SGDLS and CDR2 YYNGEE. The CDR3 is 17 amino acids. J was trimmed by 7 bases and V by 0 bases; bases with no gene match: 11. The CDR3 loop reads CASSVVPRTSAFNEQFF. In nucleotides, the CDR3 is TGTGCCAGCAGCGTAGTTCCGAGGACTAGCGCTTTTAATGAGCAGTTCTTC.

This clonotype was seen at least ten times. The rearrangement uses TRBV10-3 and TRBJ1-1, with D maybe TRBD1 (6 bases). CDR1 is ENHRY and CDR2 is SYGVKD in the germline V gene. Trimming stripped 4 bases from V and 3 bases from J, with 18 bases between. The CDR3 contains 16 residues. CDR3: CAISVGGSWADTEAFF. The CDR3 coding sequence is TGTGCCATCAGTGTAGGGGGTTCCTGGGCAGACACTGAAGCTTTCTTT.

The rearrangement uses TRBV7-9 and TRBJ2-7, with a possible D match to TRBD2 (5 bases). Germline values: CDR1 SEHNR, CDR2 FQNEAQ (reference sequence). The CDR3 length is 16 residues. V was clipped by 3 bases and J by 2 bases, with 17 bases between them. The CDR3 protein is CASSFTTGISAYEQYF. CDR3 coding DNA: TGTGCCAGCAGCTTCACTACGGGAATTTCAGCCTACGAGCAGTACTTC.

The chain carries TRBV5-1 and TRBJ1-2; no firm D call. The CDR3 runs to 12 residues. Trimming left V 6 bases short and J 2 bases short, with 8 bases between. Germline V lookup: CDR1 SGHRS, CDR2 YFSETQ. The CDR3 here is CASTIGNYGYTF. For the CDR3, the DNA is TGCGCCAGCACTATAGGAAACTATGGCTACACCTTC.

This clonotype was picked up a small number of times. The chain links TRBV29-1 to TRBJ2-1; D unclear. The CDR3 has 12 residues. The germline V gene encodes CDR1 SQVTM and CDR2 ANQGSEA. Trimming left V 1 base short and J 12 bases short, with 13 bases between. The CDR3 bases are TGCAGCGTTGAAGGACGGAGTATTGTGCAGTTCTTC. Translating gives CSVEGRSIVQFF.

This chain joins TRBV6-4 and TRBJ2-2, with 8 bases fitting TRBD1. The CDR3 length is 16 residues. Per germline, CDR1 MRHNA and CDR2 SNTAGT. V lost 10 bases to trimming and J lost 3 bases; unmatched junction nucleotides: 13. The CDR3 DNA reads as TGTGCCACCAAACGGACAGGGCGAATGGACACCGGGGAGCTGTTTTTT. It is translated as CATKRTGRMDTGELFF.

A few counts support this clonotype. The chain carries TRBV6-2 or TRBV6-3 and TRBJ1-5; TRBD1 aligns across 7 bases. The CDR3 runs 13 residues. V dropped 7 bases and J dropped 6; count of bases not matched to a gene: 6. Germline assignment: CDR1 MNHEY and CDR2 SVGEGT. Written as DNA, the CDR3 is TGTGCCAGCAAAGACAGGGAAAGTCAGCCCCAGCATTTT. As protein: CASKDRESQPQHF.

This clonotype was detected a few times. This sequence joins TRBV3-1 and TRBJ2-3; 11 bases are a match to TRBD2. CDR1 and CDR2 (germline): LGHDT, YNNKEL (reference sequence). CDR3 length equals 18 residues. After removal of 2 bases from V and 4 bases from J, the junction contained 11 bases not matched to a gene. The CDR3 DNA sequence: TGTGCCAGCAGCCAAAATCCTGTAGCGGGGGGGCCGGCAGATACGCAGTATTTT. Its protein product is CASSQNPVAGGPADTQYF.

This clonotype was observed a few times. The chain has TRBV5-6 and TRBJ1-4; D call uncertain. Looked up from germline, CDR1 is SGHDT and CDR2 is YYEEEE. V lost 1 base and J 4 bases, leaving 11 bases between the germline ends. The CDR3 sequence is 15 residues long. CDR3 region: CASSLSRRINEKLFF. In DNA form, the CDR3 reads TGTGCCAGCAGCTTGAGCCGGAGAATTAATGAAAAACTGTTTTTT.

This clonotype was observed a handful of times. The chain has TRBV6-2 or TRBV6-3 and TRBJ1-2; perhaps TRBD1 as D (5 bases). The CDR3 totals 13 residues. In germline, CDR1 is MNHEY, CDR2 SVGEGT. Trimming removed 4 bases at V and 1 base at J, with 7 bases between. The CDR3 coding sequence is TGTGCCAGCAGTTTGGGACGTAACTATGGCTACACCTTC. Amino acid sequence: CASSLGRNYGYTF.